These 2 T cell receptor beta chains came from one sample sequenced in a study of T cell changes during pregnancy in multiple sclerosis. Measured with immunoSEQ multiplex PCR; TCRdb has only the in-frame clones, and not every one. The sample holds over 90,000 clones, 75% to 95% seen once. The specimen was peripheral blood, collected before pregnancy. The receptor source for this set is a female donor with multiple sclerosis, enrolled in a pregnancy study.

This rearrangement joins TRBV9 to TRBJ2-1; 9 bases are a match to TRBD2. CDR1 and CDR2 from the germline V gene are SGDLS and YYNGEE. With V trimmed by 3 bases and J by 0 bases, 1 base remained unmatched. The CDR3 consists of 15 residues. The CDR3 is CASSASGDSYNEQFF. CDR3 bases: TGTGCCAGCAGCGCTAGCGGGGACTCCTACAATGAGCAGTTCTTC.

This rearrangement joins TRBV30 to TRBJ1-1, with D maybe TRBD1 (5 bases). This CDR3 comprises 21 residues. V lost 4 bases and J lost 0, with 33 bases in between. The germline CDR1 and CDR2 sequences are GTSNPN and SVGIG (reference sequence). The chain's CDR3 is CAWTGGILTRDPLKMNTEAFF. The CDR3 nucleotides are TGTGCCTGGACCGGCGGGATTTTAACCCGGGACCCCCTTAAAATGAACACTGAAGCTTTCTTT.